Shown below are 23 T cell receptor beta chains from a single sample sequenced in a study of T cells in Graves' hyperthyroidism and ophthalmopathy. Amplified TCR beta CDR3 regions came from RNA transcripts. The HTBI primer set served for first-round RT-PCR of the TCR CDR3. TCRdb used MiXCR to reprocess the multiplex PCR reads, holding one entry per CDR3 protein. This table holds about 99,000 distinct CDR3 sequences, less than 55% found once. Sequenced input: blood. Receptor source: a man aged 40-50 years with Graves' hyperthyroidism.

A word on this clonotype: Relative to the germline gene, one junction end is altered; a read error may explain this. This sequence joins TRBV7-2 and TRBJ2-7; TRBD2 matches 12 bases. Germline values: CDR1 SGHTA, CDR2 FQGNSA. The CDR3 sequence is 17 residues long. In nucleotides, the CDR3 is TGCGCCAGCAGCCTACCGACTAGCGGGAGTAGGGCCTACGAGCAGTACTTC. It yields the protein CASSLPTSGSRAYEQYF. Together with reference TRBV7-2 and TRBJ2-7, the CDR3 gives the full variable domain: GAGVSQSPSNKVTEKGKDVELRCDPISGHTALYWYRQSLGQGLEFLIYFQGNSAPDKSGLPSDRFSAERTGGSVSTLTIQRTQQEDSAVYLCASSLPTSGSRAYEQYFGPGTRLTVT.

This clonotype was seen many times. V usage is TRBV5-1 and J usage is TRBJ2-6; TRBD1 or TRBD2 may be the D gene (5 bases each). Germline V gene lookup returns CDR1 SGHRS and CDR2 YFSETQ. The CDR3 has 15 residues. Trimming took 0 bases from V and 4 from J, leaving 8 bases between them. The CDR3 DNA reads as TGCGCCAGCAGCTTGGAAGGGACCGGGGCCAACGTCCTGACTTTC. Translating it yields CASSLEGTGANVLTF.

Many counts were recorded for this clonotype. This sequence joins TRBV20-1 and TRBJ2-5, with 7 bases aligning to TRBD2. Per the germline V gene, CDR1 is DFQATT and CDR2 is SNEGSKA (reference sequence). J lost 1 base, V lost 0 bases, and 11 bases had no gene match. The CDR3 loop spans 17 amino acids. The CDR3: CSARDLGGGALQETQYF. The DNA for the CDR3 is TGCAGTGCTAGAGATCTTGGGGGGGGAGCCCTCCAAGAGACCCAGTACTTC.

Many counts were recorded for this clonotype. The gene calls are TRBV7-9 and TRBJ2-2; TRBD1 agrees at 8 bases. Trimming at V came to 5 bases and at J to 3 bases, leaving 5 bases not matched to a gene. The CDR3 loop spans 15 amino acids. Germline CDR1 is SEHNR and CDR2 is FQNEAQ (reference sequence). CDR3 bases: TGTGCCAGCAGCCCCAGGGGGCCTTACACCGGGGAGCTGTTTTTT. Translation: CASSPRGPYTGELFF.

This clonotype occurred many times. The chain carries TRBV20-1 and TRBJ2-7, with D perhaps matching TRBD2 (7 bases). CDR3 size: 16 residues. Germline loops: CDR1 DFQATT, CDR2 SNEGSKA (reference sequence). V lost 3 bases, J lost 3 bases, and 21 bases lay in between. CDR3 DNA sequence: TGCAGTGCTAGGTGGAGGGGGGGCCCGGCAATCTACGAGCAGTACTTC. Its protein is CSARWRGGPAIYEQYF.

This clonotype appeared a few times. The chain is built from TRBV15 and TRBJ2-7; tentative D call: TRBD2 (5 bases). Trimming took off 0 bases at V and 3 bases at J, with 9 bases between the two ends. The CDR3 consists of 14 residues. Germline V CDR1 and CDR2: LNHNV, YYDKDF (reference sequence). In DNA, the CDR3 is TGTGCCACCAGCAGAGATCGGGGTATCTACGAGCAGTACTTC. It yields the protein CATSRDRGIYEQYF. Variable domain in full (rest from reference TRBV15 and TRBJ2-7): DAMVIQNPRYQVTQFGKPVTLSCSQTLNHNVMYWYQQKSSQAPKLLFHYYDKDFNNEADTPDNFQSRRPNTSFCFLDIRSPGLGDTAMYLCATSRDRGIYEQYFGPGTRLTVT.

The rearrangement joins TRBV7-9 to TRBJ2-1; 7 bases match TRBD2. V gave up 3 bases and J gave up 10 bases; unmatched junction bases: 12. Looked up from germline, CDR1 is SEHNR and CDR2 is FQNEAQ (reference sequence). The CDR3 runs 15 residues. Here the CDR3 reads CASSFGTGGRVEQFF. The CDR3 DNA is TGTGCCAGCAGCTTCGGGACTGGCGGGAGAGTGGAGCAGTTCTTC.

About this clonotype itself: This may come from a read error, since a much larger clone is one base off. V is TRBV29-1 and J is TRBJ2-2, with D possibly matching TRBD2 (6 bases). The CDR3 covers 12 residues. Per germline, CDR1 SQVTM and CDR2 ANQGSEA. The DNA for the CDR3 is TGCAGCGTTGACCGGGGTGCCGGGGGGCTGTTTTTT. It is translated as CSVDRGAGGLFF.

This clonotype was detected many times. The chain recombines TRBV7-9 with TRBJ2-2; 9 bases map to TRBD1. From germline, CDR1 is SEHNR and CDR2 FQNEAQ (reference sequence). The V gene end was trimmed by 5 bases and the J gene end by 3 bases; junction bases not matched to a gene: 1. The CDR3 consists of 14 residues. In DNA, the CDR3 is TGTGCCAGCAGCCGGGACAGGGACACCGGGGAGCTGTTTTTT. Translated, it gives CASSRDRDTGELFF.

This clonotype was found many times. The chain couples TRBV20-1 to TRBJ2-1; D is possibly TRBD2 (5 bases). V was shortened by 6 bases and J by 2 bases, with 14 bases between the two germline ends. CDR1 is DFQATT and CDR2 is SNEGSKA in the germline V gene (reference sequence). There are 14 residues in the CDR3. CDR3 DNA: TGCAGTGCCCCGGGGATAGACGCCTACAATGAGCAGTTCTTC. The encoded protein is CSAPGIDAYNEQFF.

To note about this clonotype: A junction boundary mismatches the germline segment, possibly from a read error. This chain links TRBV2 with TRBJ2-7; D gene uncertain. CDR1 is SNHLY, CDR2 FYNNEI, per germline. The CDR3 runs 12 residues. This CDR3 reads CASAPVIYEQCF. CDR3 sequence (DNA): TGTGCCAGTGCACCAGTGATTTACGAGCAGTGCTTC.

Ten or more counts support this clonotype. The rearrangement uses TRBV19 and TRBJ2-1; no clear D. Germline CDR1 reads LNHDA; CDR2 reads SQIVND (reference sequence). The CDR3 runs to 11 residues. The V and J ends lost 8 bases and 8 bases respectively, with 10 bases between them. CDR3 nucleotides: TGTGCCAGTGGGCTAGGGTATGAGCAGTTCTTC. Its protein product is CASGLGYEQFF.

J is TRBJ2-3 and V is TRBV28, with 10 positions matching TRBD1. The CDR3 consists of 15 residues. After removal of 3 bases from V and 10 bases from J, the junction contained 10 bases not matched to a gene. CDR1 MDHEN and CDR2 SYDVKM come from the germline V gene. The CDR3 sequence: CASSFGTGVVNAQYF. CDR3 nucleotide sequence: TGTGCCAGCAGTTTCGGGACAGGGGTGGTGAATGCGCAGTATTTT.

This sequence joins TRBV7-2 and TRBJ1-1, with TRBD1 as a possible D gene (5 bases). Germline V gene sequence: CDR1 SGHTA, CDR2 FQGNSA. The CDR3 is made up of 14 amino acids. Trimming took off 4 bases at V and 7 bases at J, with 16 bases between the two ends. The CDR3: CASSSTGTYNEAFF. Here the CDR3 DNA reads TGTGCCAGCAGCTCCACTGGGACCTACAATGAAGCTTTCTTT.

This clonotype appeared a single time. The chain couples TRBV2 to TRBJ1-1; D is unresolved. From germline, CDR1 is SNHLY and CDR2 FYNNEI. Trimming shortened V by 6 bases and J by 0 bases, and 11 bases separated the two germline ends. The CDR3 consists of 14 residues. CDR3 sequence: CASRAGRMNTEAFF. CDR3 coding DNA: TGTGCCAGCAGGGCCGGCAGGATGAACACTGAAGCTTTCTTT.

Many counts were recorded for this clonotype. The V and J genes are TRBV5-1 and TRBJ1-1; D possibly corresponds to TRBD1 (6 bases). Germline V CDR1 and CDR2: SGHRS, YFSETQ. V was shortened by 0 bases and J by 5 bases, with 11 bases between the two germline ends. The CDR3 runs to 14 residues. CDR3 bases: TGCGCCAGCAGCTTGGTGGGGGGGCGGACTGAAGCTTTCTTT. This gives the protein CASSLVGGRTEAFF.

This clonotype was counted many times. V usage is TRBV20-1 and J usage is TRBJ1-3, with D unresolved. V was clipped by 3 bases and J by 2 bases, with 8 bases between them. Germline-derived CDR1 and CDR2 are DFQATT and SNEGSKA (reference sequence). The CDR3 totals 13 residues. CDR3 sequence reads: CSAREGAGNTIYF. The DNA of the CDR3 is TGCAGTGCTAGGGAGGGAGCTGGAAACACCATATATTTT.

The chain is built from TRBV20-1 and TRBJ2-3; 12 bases align to TRBD2. Losses at the gene ends were 8 bases for V and 11 bases for J; bases not matched to a gene: 14. The CDR3 runs to 14 residues. Germline V gene sequence: CDR1 DFQATT, CDR2 SNEGSKA (reference sequence). The CDR3 nucleotides read TGCAGTCTAGCGGGAGGGAGCACCTACAATGAGCAGTATTTT. Residues: CSLAGGSTYNEQYF.

The sample holds a few counts of this clonotype. The CDR3 is CSAKGDTKAFF. CDR3 nucleotides: TGCAGTGCAAAAGGGGACACCAAAGCTTTCTTT. This chain uses TRBV20-1 with TRBJ1-1; a possible D gene is TRBD1 (6 bases). V lost 6 bases and J lost 9, with 14 bases in between. Germline loops: CDR1 DFQATT, CDR2 SNEGSKA (reference sequence). This CDR3 is 11 amino acids long.

This clonotype was counted at least ten times. The rearrangement links TRBV5-6 to TRBJ2-2; TRBD2 matches at 10 bases. Trimming at V came to 9 bases and at J to 1 base, leaving 3 bases not matched to a gene. This CDR3 contains 14 residues. Germline loops: CDR1 SGHDT, CDR2 YYEEEE. For the CDR3, the DNA is TGTGCCACTTCTAGCGGGGGGAACACCGGGGAGCTGTTTTTT. It translates to CATSSGGNTGELFF.

This clonotype was observed many times. The rearrangement joins TRBV5-6 to TRBJ2-7; weak D call: TRBD1 (6 bases). The V end was cut by 4 bases, the J end by 5 bases, with 19 bases between. CDR3 length equals 15 residues. Germline loops: CDR1 SGHDT, CDR2 YYEEEE. CDR3: CASSLRAGEGDEQYF. The CDR3 region has the DNA TGTGCCAGCAGCCTCCGGGCAGGGGAAGGGGACGAGCAGTACTTC.

The chain has TRBV7-9 and TRBJ2-5; D may be TRBD1 or TRBD2 (5 bases each). The CDR3 contains 16 residues. Trimming cost V 1 base and J 4 bases, with 16 bases left between them. CDR1 SEHNR and CDR2 FQNEAQ come from the germline V gene (reference sequence). CDR3 bases: TGTGCCAGCAGCTTAGTTTTTATCCGGGACCGAGAGACCCAGTACTTC. Translated: CASSLVFIRDRETQYF.

The chain couples TRBV9 to TRBJ2-1, with 11 bases fitting TRBD1. Germline CDR1 is SGDLS and CDR2 is YYNGEE. The CDR3 has 13 residues. The junction had 5 bases not matched to a gene; V was cut back by 0 bases and J by 15 bases. Here the CDR3 DNA reads TGTGCCAGCAGCGTAGGAGGGACAGGGGGGCTGTTCTTC. Amino acid sequence: CASSVGGTGGLFF.